Sequencing of this TCR beta chain was carried out in a study of blood T cell repertoires in COVID-19. In the study overall: Acute-phase and convalescent COVID-19 samples originated in the United States, Italy and Spain. T cells, B-cell-depleted T cells, or PBMCs provided the cDNA or gDNA that served as material.

The CDR3 is made up of 14 amino acids. Germline lookup yields CDR1 SGHRS and CDR2 YFSETQ. V was clipped by 0 bases and J by 3 bases, with 7 bases between them. Details on this clone: The sample carries other DNA sequences with the same CDR3.

Original processing notes: Estimated nucleated cell counts came from reference gene primer amplification. Data came from immunoSEQ multiplex PCR; TCRdb stores just in-frame clones and leaves some out. V and J calls and clone size come straight from that table; D and trimming were deduced from the DNA. The sample yields about 380,000 clones, 85% seen once. V and J are TRBV5-1 and TRBJ1-5, with D possibly being TRBD1 (6 bases). What was sequenced was peripheral blood. The origin of this receptor is a young woman with acute or convalescent COVID-19. CDR3 amino acids: CASSLGTDNQPQHF. The CDR3 nucleotides are TGCGCCAGCAGCTTGGGGACAGACAATCAGCCCCAGCATTTT. Drawing the rest from reference TRBV5-1 and TRBJ1-5, the complete variable domain is KAGVTQTPRYLIKTRGQQVTLSCSPISGHRSVSWYQQTPGQGLQFLFEYFSETQRNKGNFPGRFSGRQFSNSRSEMNVSTLELGDSALYLCASSLGTDNQPQHFGDGTRLSIL.